This TCR beta chain comes out of a study of blood T cell repertoires in COVID-19. Study at large: Specimens from acute and convalescent COVID-19 originated in the United States, Italy and Spain.

Trimming pared 5 bases from V and 5 bases from J, leaving 9 bases between. The CDR3 sequence is 12 residues long. Germline values: CDR1 KGHSH, CDR2 LQKENI. This clone was counted between two and nine times. Per the original data handling: From reference gene primer amplification, estimates of nucleated cell counts were derived. TCRdb keeps only in-frame clones here, not all; method: immunoSEQ multiplex PCR. Clonal size and the V and J genes are those of that table, whereas D and trimming came from the DNA. The sample lists some 150,000 clones; roughly nine tenths were seen once. The genes are TRBV18 and TRBJ1-1; tentative D call: TRBD1 (5 bases). Source material: peripheral blood. The source is a man in his sixties with acute or convalescent COVID-19. CDR3 sequence reads: CASSERGTEAFF. For the CDR3, the DNA is TGTGCCAGCTCAGAAAGGGGAACTGAAGCTTTCTTT. The entire variable domain, with the rest obtained from reference TRBV18 and TRBJ1-1, is as follows: NAGVMQNPRHLVRRRGQEARLRCSPMKGHSHVYWYRQLPEEGLKFMVYLQKENIIDESGMPKERFSAEFPKEGPSILRIQQVVRGDSAAYFCASSERGTEAFFGQGTRLTVV.